Listed below are T cell receptor beta chains from one sample, sequenced in a study of Tregs in tolerant kidney transplant recipients. Here immunoSEQ multiplex PCR was the method, and the copy in TCRdb shows in-frame clones only, minus some. The table has just under 45,000 clones, 95% seen once. Their antigen targets remain unknown. Sequencing used Tregs from blood cultured with allogeneic cells. These TCRs come from a human donor in good health. CDR3s include the opening cysteine and the closing phenylalanine or tryptophan. The D gene is left open where the match is weak. Where a row states a size, it is once, few, many or the class of an expanded clone; other rows omit it.

clone_size: NA
j_call: TRBJ2-7
v_call: TRBV9
d_call: TRBD2
cdr3_aa: CASSTGLAVGEQYF
cdr3_nt: TGTGCCAGCAGCACGGGACTAGCAGTCGGCGAGCAGTACTTC

clone_size: NA
j_call: TRBJ1-2
v_call: TRBV4-1
d_call: NA
cdr3_aa: CASSPNDGRESGYTF
cdr3_nt: TGCGCCAGCAGCCCCAACGACGGCAGGGAATCTGGCTACACCTTC

clone_size: NA
j_call: TRBJ1-5
v_call: TRBV27
d_call: NA
cdr3_aa: CASKPGYSNQPQHF
cdr3_nt: TGTGCCAGCAAGCCTGGGTATAGCAATCAGCCCCAGCATTTT

clone_size: NA
j_call: TRBJ2-4
v_call: TRBV4-2
d_call: TRBD1
cdr3_aa: CASSRGRDSKNIQYF
cdr3_nt: TGTGCCAGCAGCCGAGGCCGGGACAGCAAAAACATTCAGTACTTC

clone_size: NA
j_call: TRBJ1-2
v_call: TRBV9
d_call: NA
cdr3_aa: CASTPSGAAYGYTF
cdr3_nt: TGTGCCAGCACCCCCAGCGGGGCGGCCTATGGCTACACCTTC

clone_size: NA
j_call: TRBJ2-1
v_call: TRBV10-3
d_call: TRBD1
cdr3_aa: CAISEAGGVNEQFF
cdr3_nt: TGTGCCATCAGTGAGGCAGGGGGCGTGAATGAGCAGTTCTTC

clone_size: NA
j_call: TRBJ2-3
v_call: TRBV10-2
d_call: NA
cdr3_aa: CASRDSVGTQYF
cdr3_nt: TGCGCCAGCAGGGATTCGGTAGGTACGCAGTATTTT

clone_size: NA
j_call: TRBJ1-2
v_call: TRBV23-1
d_call: TRBD1
cdr3_aa: CASSHPRAGGSGYTF
cdr3_nt: TGCGCCAGCAGTCACCCAAGGGCAGGGGGTTCTGGCTACACCTTC

clone_size: NA
j_call: TRBJ2-3
v_call: TRBV19
d_call: NA
cdr3_aa: CASNERDGTDTQYF
cdr3_nt: TGTGCCAGTAATGAACGGGACGGCACAGATACGCAGTATTTT

clone_size: NA
j_call: TRBJ2-7
v_call: TRBV6-5
d_call: TRBD2
cdr3_aa: CASSYSAGGPYEQYF
cdr3_nt: TGTGCCAGCAGTTACTCAGCGGGAGGGCCTTACGAGCAGTACTTC

clone_size: NA
j_call: TRBJ1-3
v_call: TRBV2
d_call: TRBD1
cdr3_aa: CASSRQGSGNTIYF
cdr3_nt: TGTGCCAGCAGTAGACAGGGATCTGGAAACACCATATATTTT

clone_size: NA
j_call: TRBJ2-7
v_call: TRBV19
d_call: TRBD2
cdr3_aa: CASKQRERSYEQYF
cdr3_nt: TGTGCCAGTAAGCAGCGGGAGCGCTCCTACGAGCAGTACTTC

clone_size: NA
j_call: TRBJ2-2
v_call: TRBV19
d_call: NA
cdr3_aa: CASSIQATRTGELFF
cdr3_nt: TGTGCCAGTAGTATCCAGGCCACACGCACCGGGGAGCTGTTTTTT

clone_size: NA
j_call: TRBJ1-2
v_call: TRBV27
d_call: NA
cdr3_aa: CASISVFGGYTF
cdr3_nt: TGTGCCAGCATTTCGGTTTTTGGAGGCTACACCTTC

clone_size: NA
j_call: TRBJ2-5
v_call: TRBV7-9
d_call: TRBD2
cdr3_aa: CASSLAISSGLQETQYF
cdr3_nt: TGTGCCAGCAGCTTAGCGATCTCTAGCGGGCTCCAAGAGACCCAGTACTTC

clone_size: NA
j_call: TRBJ2-7
v_call: TRBV4-1
d_call: TRBD2
cdr3_aa: CASSHSRGGLSYEQYF
cdr3_nt: TGCGCCAGCAGCCACTCTCGGGGGGGGCTCTCCTACGAGCAGTACTTC

clone_size: NA
j_call: TRBJ1-2
v_call: TRBV7-2
d_call: NA
cdr3_aa: CASSLSQGNYGYTF
cdr3_nt: TGTGCCAGCAGCTTATCGCAGGGTAACTATGGCTACACCTTC

clone_size: NA
j_call: TRBJ1-5
v_call: TRBV7-8
d_call: TRBD1
cdr3_aa: CASSLRTGGRRNQPQHF
cdr3_nt: TGTGCCAGCAGCTTAAGGACAGGGGGCCGCCGCAATCAGCCCCAGCATTTT

clone_size: once
j_call: TRBJ2-1
v_call: TRBV6-6
d_call: TRBD1
cdr3_aa: CASSYGTDNEQFF
cdr3_nt: TGTGCCAGCAGTTACGGGACAGACAATGAGCAGTTCTTC

clone_size: NA
j_call: TRBJ1-3
v_call: TRBV7-8
d_call: NA
cdr3_aa: CASSPQGLTAYSGNTIYF
cdr3_nt: TGTGCCAGCAGCCCCCAGGGGTTAACCGCCTACTCTGGAAACACCATATATTTT

clone_size: NA
j_call: TRBJ2-7
v_call: TRBV9
d_call: NA
cdr3_aa: CASSVEARRGEQYF
cdr3_nt: TGTGCCAGCAGCGTAGAGGCCAGAAGGGGGGAGCAGTACTTC

clone_size: NA
j_call: TRBJ1-5
v_call: TRBV10-3
d_call: NA
cdr3_aa: CATNSGGTNQPQHF
cdr3_nt: TGTGCCACCAATTCTGGGGGGACAAATCAGCCCCAGCATTTT

clone_size: NA
j_call: TRBJ2-1
v_call: TRBV15
d_call: TRBD1
cdr3_aa: CATSRDLDRSHNEQFF
cdr3_nt: TGTGCCACCAGCAGAGATCTGGACAGGTCCCACAATGAGCAGTTCTTC

clone_size: NA
j_call: TRBJ2-7
v_call: TRBV25-1
d_call: NA
cdr3_aa: CASSALTRDEQYF
cdr3_nt: TGTGCCAGCAGTGCCCTTACCCGAGACGAGCAGTACTTC

clone_size: NA
j_call: TRBJ2-5
v_call: TRBV19
d_call: TRBD1
cdr3_aa: CASKQTGAGYQETQYF
cdr3_nt: TGTGCCAGTAAACAGACAGGGGCGGGGTACCAAGAGACCCAGTACTTC

clone_size: NA
j_call: TRBJ1-2
v_call: TRBV6-6
d_call: TRBD1
cdr3_aa: CASGYRGGYTF
cdr3_nt: TGTGCCAGCGGCTACAGGGGAGGCTACACCTTC

clone_size: NA
j_call: TRBJ2-2
v_call: TRBV9
d_call: NA
cdr3_aa: CASSALVTGELFF
cdr3_nt: TGTGCCAGCAGCGCCCTCGTAACCGGGGAGCTGTTTTTT

clone_size: NA
j_call: TRBJ2-5
v_call: TRBV5-1
d_call: TRBD2
cdr3_aa: CASSLGLAGGLETQYF
cdr3_nt: TGCGCCAGCAGCTTGGGACTAGCGGGAGGGTTAGAGACCCAGTACTTC

clone_size: NA
j_call: TRBJ1-3
v_call: TRBV23-1
d_call: NA
cdr3_aa: CASSLCTNCSGNTIYF
cdr3_nt: TGCGCCAGCAGTCTTTGCACGAACTGTTCTGGAAACACCATATATTTT

clone_size: NA
j_call: TRBJ2-3
v_call: TRBV7-2
d_call: TRBD2
cdr3_aa: CASSLRIAGGPDTQYF
cdr3_nt: TGTGCCAGCAGCTTACGCATAGCGGGGGGCCCAGATACGCAGTATTTT

clone_size: NA
j_call: TRBJ1-2
v_call: TRBV2
d_call: TRBD1
cdr3_aa: CASSEMLGGRGYGYTF
cdr3_nt: TGTGCCAGCAGTGAAATGCTAGGGGGCCGTGGCTATGGCTACACCTTC

clone_size: NA
j_call: TRBJ1-6
v_call: TRBV6-6
d_call: NA
cdr3_aa: CASSWGSQNSPLHF
cdr3_nt: TGTGCCAGCAGTTGGGGCTCCCAAAATTCACCCCTCCACTTT

clone_size: NA
j_call: TRBJ2-2
v_call: TRBV30
d_call: NA
cdr3_aa: CAWTLGAGELFF
cdr3_nt: TGTGCCTGGACCCTGGGGGCCGGGGAGCTGTTTTTT

clone_size: NA
j_call: TRBJ2-7
v_call: TRBV6-6
d_call: NA
cdr3_aa: CASSYEIYEQYF
cdr3_nt: TGTGCCAGCAGTTACGAGATATACGAGCAGTACTTC

clone_size: NA
j_call: TRBJ2-2
v_call: TRBV5-1
d_call: NA
cdr3_aa: CASSFQGNTGELFF
cdr3_nt: TGCGCCAGCAGCTTTCAGGGGAACACCGGGGAGCTGTTTTTT

clone_size: NA
j_call: TRBJ1-2
v_call: TRBV10-3
d_call: NA
cdr3_aa: CAISANGYRGYTF
cdr3_nt: TGTGCCATCAGCGCCAACGGGTACCGAGGCTACACCTTC

clone_size: NA
j_call: TRBJ2-5
v_call: TRBV19
d_call: NA
cdr3_aa: CASSIDLGGGDETQYF
cdr3_nt: TGTGCCAGTAGTATAGATCTAGGGGGGGGCGATGAGACCCAGTACTTC

clone_size: NA
j_call: TRBJ2-2
v_call: TRBV15
d_call: NA
cdr3_aa: CATRNPGLGGTGELFF
cdr3_nt: TGTGCCACCAGAAACCCGGGGTTGGGCGGGACCGGGGAGCTGTTTTTT

clone_size: NA
j_call: TRBJ2-1
v_call: TRBV5-1
d_call: NA
cdr3_aa: CASSTGTYGNEQFF
cdr3_nt: TGCGCCAGCAGCACTGGGACTTACGGGAATGAGCAGTTCTTC

clone_size: NA
j_call: TRBJ2-5
v_call: TRBV7-9
d_call: NA
cdr3_aa: CASGAFSGGETQYF
cdr3_nt: TGTGCCTCCGGGGCATTTTCTGGCGGAGAGACCCAGTACTTC

clone_size: NA
j_call: TRBJ1-2
v_call: TRBV4-1
d_call: NA
cdr3_aa: CASSQTPTANYGYTF
cdr3_nt: TGCGCCAGCAGCCAAACCCCAACAGCAAACTATGGCTACACCTTC

clone_size: once
j_call: TRBJ2-5
v_call: TRBV25-1
d_call: NA
cdr3_aa: CASSELGKETQYF
cdr3_nt: TGTGCCAGCAGTGAATTGGGAAAGGAGACCCAGTACTTC

clone_size: once
j_call: TRBJ1-1
v_call: TRBV19
d_call: TRBD1
cdr3_aa: CASSSRTGRYTEAFF
cdr3_nt: TGTGCCAGTAGTTCTCGGACAGGGAGGTACACTGAAGCTTTCTTT

clone_size: NA
j_call: TRBJ2-7
v_call: TRBV5-5
d_call: TRBD1
cdr3_aa: CASSFRGQRTPYEQYF
cdr3_nt: TGTGCCAGCAGCTTCAGGGGGCAGCGGACCCCCTACGAGCAGTACTTC

clone_size: NA
j_call: TRBJ2-1
v_call: TRBV5-1
d_call: TRBD2
cdr3_aa: CASSPGRLAGGLPGYNEQFF
cdr3_nt: TGCGCCAGCAGCCCGGGCCGGTTAGCGGGGGGCCTTCCCGGGTACAATGAGCAGTTCTTC

clone_size: NA
j_call: TRBJ1-2
v_call: TRBV7-9
d_call: NA
cdr3_aa: CASSLATVANYGYTF
cdr3_nt: TGTGCCAGCAGCTTAGCCACAGTAGCTAACTATGGCTACACCTTC